This T cell receptor (beta chain) came from a study of control samples from healthy donors and cancer patients. Trimming took 6 bases from V and 8 from J; bases not matched to a gene: 11. CDR1 and CDR2 from the germline V gene are PRHDT and FYEKMQ (reference sequence). The CDR3 loop spans 14 amino acids. Sequenced by immunoSEQ multiplex PCR; TCRdb stores in-frame clones only, minus some. The data contain about 84,000 clones, 80% to 90% of them singletons. This TCR came from a man between 60 and 70 years old with head and neck cancer. V gene TRBV13 combines with J gene TRBJ2-7; TRBD1 matches 9 bases. Sequencing used PBMCs. CDR3 sequence: CASSPMGQGLKQYF. The DNA of the CDR3 is TGTGCCAGCAGTCCTATGGGACAGGGCTTAAAGCAGTACTTC.